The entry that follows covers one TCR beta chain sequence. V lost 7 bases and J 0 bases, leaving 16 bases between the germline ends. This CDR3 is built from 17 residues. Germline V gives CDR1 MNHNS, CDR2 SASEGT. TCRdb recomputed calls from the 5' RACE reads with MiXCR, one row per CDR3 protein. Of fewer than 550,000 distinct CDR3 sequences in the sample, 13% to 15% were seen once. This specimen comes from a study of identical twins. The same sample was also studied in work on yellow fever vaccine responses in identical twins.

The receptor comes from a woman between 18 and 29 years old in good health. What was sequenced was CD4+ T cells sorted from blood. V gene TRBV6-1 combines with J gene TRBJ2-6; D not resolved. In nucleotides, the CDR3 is TGTGCCAGCAAATTGTTTTCAGCGTACTCTGGGGCCAACGTCCTGACTTTC. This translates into CASKLFSAYSGANVLTF.